The clone carrying this T cell receptor beta chain was seen only a few times. Its target is unknown. The data originate from a study of cytomegalovirus exposure and HLA in healthy donors. Study-level information: Unique TCRs numbering about 87 million, obtained from HLA-typed donors, made up an early data release. Findings and limits, study-wide: A link between a missense DCLRE1C variant and TCR beta V- and J-gene trimming emerged from a later analysis. Among the sequence variants, a highly shared cluster was likely an artifact of sequencing.

This CDR3 has 15 amino acids. CDR1 and CDR2 from the germline V gene are SGHRS and YFSETQ. Unmatched junction bases numbered 2, after V lost 1 base and J lost 5 bases. Primers: 60 Vbeta forward and 13 Jbeta reverse. Using immunoSEQ multiplex PCR, the repertoire was profiled, and TCRdb retains in-frame clones only, with some absent. The data hold roughly 98,000 clones, with less than 75% observed a single time. The TCR comes from a woman between 25 and 40 years old in good health and CMV-seropositive. Sequenced material: PBMCs. The chain has TRBV5-1 and TRBJ2-2, with 10 bases identical to TRBD2. CDR3: CASSLLAGVTGELFF. In nucleotides, the CDR3 is TGCGCCAGCAGCTTGCTAGCGGGGGTGACCGGGGAGCTGTTTTTT.